The entry that follows covers one TCR beta chain sequence. Trimming left V 1 base short and J 4 bases short, with 5 bases between. Per the germline V gene, CDR1 is SGHVS and CDR2 is FQNEAQ. The CDR3 has 13 amino acids. This record comes from a study of CD8+ T cells in alopecia areata. Once RNA had been extracted, it was reverse transcribed into cDNA to act as the sequencing template. Libraries were prepared by immunoSEQ multiplex PCR; TCRdb keeps only in-frame clonotypes and omits some of them. The repertoire holds 200,000 or so clones, with 35% to 40% as singletons. The treatment is: oral pan-JAK inhibitor, 5-10 mg twice daily.

The source is a human donor with alopecia areata. Here the sequenced sample was CD4+ T cells sorted from blood, taken between weeks 30 and 35, from a patient treated with tofacitinib. This chain uses TRBV7-8 with TRBJ1-3; D gene uncertain. The DNA of the CDR3 is TGTGCCAGCAGCTTAGGCCAGGGAAACACCATATATTTT. Residues: CASSLGQGNTIYF.